This T cell receptor (beta chain) stems from a study of blood T cells in healthy people across ages. Germline V gives CDR1 MDHEN, CDR2 SYDVKM. The V segment lost 1 base and the J segment 6 bases; nucleotides outside the gene matches: 17. The CDR3 is made up of 19 amino acids. Next came a second PCR, run for roughly 6 to 11 cycles, which used a sample-barcoded 5' primer along with a J-beta primer mix. TCRdb reanalysed the 5' RACE reads using MiXCR and keeps one entry per CDR3 protein. The sample has 800,000 to 1,300,000 distinct CDR3 sequences, approximately 25% seen once. These records were also assigned to another study, of T cells of mothers and their children. That publication notes: Using approximately 1.5 ug per 15 ul, all extracted RNA underwent cDNA synthesis.

The genes are TRBV28 and TRBJ2-3; 9 nucleotides align to TRBD2. This TCR was sampled from a girl under 10 years old in good health. The sequencing input was blood. CDR3 nucleotides: TGTGCCAGCAGTTTATTAGGCTTTAGTCAGCGGGAGGTCGGGGATACGCAGTATTTT. This encodes CASSLLGFSQREVGDTQYF.